The rows below give T cell receptor beta chains drawn from one sample of a study of blood T cell repertoires in COVID-19. The repertoire was sequenced with immunoSEQ multiplex PCR; TCRdb's copy has only in-frame clones and lacks some. The table has about 340,000 clones, about 89% seen once. Source material: peripheral blood. The receptors derive from a woman between 50 and 59 years old with COVID-19, enrolled during active disease. Each CDR3 is given with its conserved first and last residue. D genes are given only for firm matches. Rows may omit the clone size; those that give it use once, few, many or a size class.

size | D | J | V | CDR3 | DNA
NA | NA | TRBJ2-1 | TRBV3-1/TRBV3-2 | CASSQEGRGKGQFF | TGTGCCAGCAGCCAAGAAGGGCGGGGCAAGGGGCAGTTCTTC
once | NA | TRBJ2-7 | TRBV2 | CASSRGTPLEQYF | TGTGCCAGCAGCAGGGGTACTCCTCTCGAGCAGTACTTC
NA | TRBD1 | TRBJ2-7 | TRBV19 | CASSTGTGVTYEQYF | TGTGCCAGTAGTACCGGGACAGGGGTCACCTACGAGCAGTACTTC
NA | TRBD1 | TRBJ1-2 | TRBV6-5 | CASSYRTGGGYGYTF | TGTGCCAGCAGTTATAGGACAGGGGGTGGCTATGGCTACACCTTC
NA | TRBD1 | TRBJ1-2 | TRBV12-5 | CASGREGATSRGYTF | TGTGCTAGTGGACGGGAGGGGGCGACCTCTCGAGGCTACACCTTC
once | NA | TRBJ2-5 | TRBV4-2 | CASSRRLRGEETQYF | TGTGCCAGCAGCCGGAGGCTTCGCGGGGAAGAGACCCAGTACTTC
NA | TRBD2 | TRBJ2-7 | TRBV19 | CATETSGSWGSSYEQYF | TGTGCCACCGAGACTAGCGGGAGCTGGGGTTCGTCATACGAGCAGTACTTC
NA | TRBD2 | TRBJ2-3 | TRBV4-1 | CASSRRLAGESSYTDTQYF | TGCGCCAGCAGCCGTCGACTAGCGGGAGAATCCTCTTACACAGATACGCAGTATTTT
few | TRBD2 | TRBJ2-3 | TRBV29-1 | CSAHLSTSGRTDTQYF | TGCAGCGCCCACCTTTCGACTAGCGGACGCACAGATACGCAGTATTTT
NA | TRBD2 | TRBJ2-1 | TRBV27 | CASSLSGGGVNEQFF | TGTGCCAGCAGTCTAAGCGGGGGCGGGGTCAATGAGCAGTTCTTC
NA | NA | TRBJ1-2 | TRBV10-1 | CASSEKRDFPARGGYTF | TGCGCCAGCAGTGAAAAGCGTGATTTCCCGGCCAGGGGCGGCTACACCTTC
once | TRBD2 | TRBJ2-1 | TRBV27 | CASSGGRWSEQFF | TGTGCCAGCAGCGGCGGGAGGTGGAGTGAGCAGTTCTTC
NA | TRBD2 | TRBJ2-5 | TRBV27 | CASSPTLAGGETQYF | TGTGCCAGCAGTCCAACCCTAGCGGGAGGGGAGACCCAGTACTTC
NA | TRBD1 | TRBJ2-5 | TRBV4-1 | CASSQEWTGTAQYF | TGCGCCAGCAGCCAAGAATGGACAGGGACGGCCCAGTACTTC